The 9 T cell receptor beta chains given below trace back to one sample, sequenced in a study of blood T cell repertoires in COVID-19. Profiling relied on immunoSEQ multiplex PCR, and the TCRdb table lists in-frame clones only, not all of them. The sample has 350,000 or so clones; about 83% are singletons. The sample consisted of peripheral blood. Receptors were obtained from a man aged 25-45 years with active or convalescent COVID-19.

V and J are TRBV28 and TRBJ1-1, with D possibly TRBD1 on 5 matching bases. The germline CDR1 and CDR2 sequences are MDHEN and SYDVKM. This CDR3 region has 15 residues. With 3 bases removed from V and 3 bases from J, the gap between germline ends came to 14 bases. CDR3 amino acids: CASSLGPGADTEAFF. CDR3 nucleotides: TGTGCCAGCAGTTTGGGGCCCGGCGCGGACACTGAAGCTTTCTTT.

This clone was recorded only once. The chain combines TRBV2 with TRBJ2-4; 7 bases map to TRBD1. The CDR3 spans 16 residues. V shed 6 bases, J shed 0 bases, and the junction held 8 bases outside the gene matches. CDR1 is SNHLY and CDR2 is FYNNEI in the germline V gene. This CDR3 is CASRPSTGQAKNIQYF. CDR3 coding DNA: TGTGCCAGCAGGCCTTCGACAGGGCAAGCCAAAAACATTCAGTACTTC.

This chain uses TRBV5-6 with TRBJ1-2; D perhaps matches TRBD1 (5 bases). V was pared by 5 bases and J by 9 bases, with 17 bases between. This CDR3 has 13 amino acids. Germline V gene data show CDR1 as SGHDT and CDR2 as YYEEEE. The CDR3 loop is CASRDGTEVSYTF. The CDR3 region has the DNA TGTGCCAGCAGGGATGGGACTGAAGTAAGCTACACCTTC.

The V gene is TRBV7-8, the J gene TRBJ1-4; 8 nucleotides match TRBD1. Germline CDR1 SGHVS, CDR2 FQNEAQ. With 0 bases clipped from V and 10 bases from J, the junction kept 7 bases outside the gene matches. The CDR3 is 15 residues long. CDR3 sequence: CASSLAGTGTGKLFF. The DNA for the CDR3 is TGTGCCAGCAGCTTAGCGGGGACAGGCACGGGAAAACTGTTTTTT. Combining the CDR3 with reference TRBV7-8 and TRBJ1-4 gives the whole variable domain GAGVSQSPRYKVAKRGQDVALRCDPISGHVSLFWYQQALGQGPEFLTYFQNEAQLDKSGLPSDRFFAERPEGSVSTLKIQRTQQEDSAVYLCASSLAGTGTGKLFFGSGTQLSVL.

The CDR3 nucleotides are TGCGCCAGCAGCTTGGTTAGCGGGAGGGAGTTCTTC. Its translation is CASSLVSGREFF. The chain couples TRBV5-1 to TRBJ2-1; 11 positions match TRBD2. The germline V gene has CDR1 SGHRS and CDR2 YFSETQ. The CDR3 extends over 12 amino acids. J lost 14 bases, V lost 0 bases, and 1 base had no gene match.

The V and J genes are TRBV29-1 and TRBJ2-3; tentative D call: TRBD1 (7 bases). Trimming removed 2 bases at V and 6 bases at J, with 18 bases between. Germline CDR1 is SQVTM and CDR2 is ANQGSEA. The CDR3 spans 15 residues. The CDR3 loop is CSVEYTEGASDTQYF. The CDR3 DNA follows: TGCAGCGTTGAATATACGGAGGGGGCGTCCGATACGCAGTATTTT.

A remark on this clone: Relative to the germline gene, one junction end is altered; a read error may explain this. The chain couples TRBV7-2 to TRBJ2-1; 10 positions agree with TRBD2. The CDR3 covers 14 residues. The germline V gene has CDR1 SGHTA and CDR2 FQGNSA. The CDR3 sequence: CASTLAGAGNAQFF. As DNA, the CDR3 is TGTGCCAGCACTCTAGCGGGGGCAGGAAATGCGCAGTTCTTC.

This chain connects TRBV5-4 to TRBJ2-7, with 8 bases aligning to TRBD1. The CDR3 loop spans 16 amino acids. The germline gives CDR1 SGHNT, CDR2 YYREEE (reference sequence). Losses at the gene ends were 3 bases for V and 0 bases for J; bases not matched to a gene: 8. The CDR3 sequence is CASSSPPGGHSYEQYF. As DNA, the CDR3 is TGTGCCAGCAGCTCTCCTCCAGGGGGCCACTCCTACGAGCAGTACTTC.

The chain uses TRBV2 and TRBJ2-1; TRBD1 aligns across 9 bases. Trimming at V came to 6 bases and at J to 5 bases, leaving 8 bases not matched to a gene. This CDR3 region has 15 residues. In germline, CDR1 is SNHLY, CDR2 FYNNEI. As DNA, the CDR3 is TGTGCCAGCAGCCCCCGGCGGACAGGGGACAATGAGCAGTTCTTC. This gives the protein CASSPRRTGDNEQFF.